This T cell receptor beta chain was profiled in a study of OX40 agonist ivuxolimab in advanced cancers. The overall study: One patient with hepatocellular carcinoma and two with cutaneous melanoma, three in all, had partial responses.

Whole-study findings and limits: Low clonal expansion, among the lowest seen, marked partial responders at 0.1-3.0 mg/kg. Researchers report that CD8+ T cells had, on average, more expanded clones than CD4+.

As for this clone: The antigen remains unidentified.

This CDR3 has 14 residues. Trimming pared 6 bases from V and 4 bases from J, leaving 15 bases between. The V gene's germline CDR1 is MNHEY and CDR2 SMNVEV (reference sequence). Assay: immunoSEQ multiplex PCR; the TCRdb copy retains only in-frame clones and omits some. Among roughly 49,000 clones listed, about 90% were seen once. The material was CD4+ or CD8+ T cells sorted from blood, obtained in a trial of the OX40 agonist ivuxolimab. This TCR was sampled from an adult with an advanced solid tumor such as melanoma, head and neck, liver or kidney cancer. The chain couples TRBV27 to TRBJ1-1; a weak D match, TRBD1 (6 bases). In DNA, the CDR3 is TGTGCCAGCAGCGCCCAGGGGCGGAGCACTGAAGCTTTCTTT. This codes for CASSAQGRSTEAFF.